These 18 T cell receptor beta chains were sequenced from one sample in a study of spatial heterogeneity in lung cancer. Each CDR3 protein is one row after TCRdb ran MiXCR on the 5' RACE reads. The sample records 40,000 to 50,000 distinct CDR3 sequences, about 10% being singletons. Time point specified: blood at routine non-recurrence follow-up after resection. Source: PBMCs, taken at follow-up. These receptors originate from a female donor with early-stage non-small cell lung cancer.

Note on this clonotype: An end of the junction differs from the germline gene, which may be a read error. CDR3: CASSPDNGELFF. For the CDR3, the DNA is TGTGCTAGCAGCCCTGATAACGGGGAGCTGTTTTTT. This chain links TRBV7-7 with TRBJ2-2; D gene ambiguous. CDR1 is SSHAT, CDR2 FNYEAQ, per germline (reference sequence). The CDR3 is 12 amino acids.

On this clonotype itself: This CDR3 fails to terminate in the conserved phenylalanine or tryptophan, so it likely reflects a read error. The V call is TRBV2, the J call TRBJ2-7, with D tentatively TRBD1 (5 bases). The V end was cut by 6 bases, the J end by 2 bases, with 8 bases between. There are 12 residues in the CDR3. CDR1 is SNHLY, CDR2 FYNNEI, per germline. The CDR3 DNA reads as TGTGCCAGCAGGCCAGGGCCCTACGAGCAGTACTCC. Its translation: CASRPGPYEQYS.

V usage is TRBV6-2 or TRBV6-3 and J usage is TRBJ1-1, with a possible D match to TRBD1 (5 bases). The CDR3 contains 13 residues. Looked up from germline, CDR1 is MNHEY and CDR2 is SVGEGT. Trimming took 0 bases from V and 7 from J, leaving 9 bases between them. This CDR3 is CASSYSGHSEAFF. CDR3 nucleotides: TGTGCCAGCAGTTACTCTGGACACAGTGAAGCTTTCTTT.

About this clonotype: This could be a read error, since a much larger clone is one nucleotide away. V gene TRBV3-1 combines with J gene TRBJ1-4; D gene uncertain. The germline V gene encodes CDR1 LGHDT and CDR2 YNNKEL (reference sequence). Trimming removed 1 base at V and 13 bases at J, with 13 bases between. There are 13 residues in the CDR3. The CDR3 reads CASSQGFGKRLFF. The DNA for the CDR3 is TGTGCCAGCAGCCAAGGATTCGGAAAAAGACTGTTTTTT.

This clonotype was seen a few times. The chain joins TRBV7-2 to TRBJ2-7, with a possible D match to TRBD1 (6 bases). With 5 bases removed from V and 4 bases from J, the gap between germline ends came to 15 bases. The CDR3 is made up of 14 amino acids. From germline, CDR1 is SGHTA and CDR2 FQGNSA. CDR3 residues: CASSVRTETYEQYF. CDR3 coding DNA: TGTGCCAGCAGCGTTAGGACAGAAACTTACGAGCAGTACTTC.

This clonotype has ten or more counts. The gene calls are TRBV12-3 or TRBV12-4 and TRBJ1-2, with D possibly matching TRBD1 (5 bases). The CDR3 contains 14 residues. V was trimmed by 7 bases and J by 5 bases, leaving 17 bases between them. The CDR3 protein is CASTLGQGWYGYTF. CDR3 in DNA: TGTGCCAGCACCTTAGGGCAGGGATGGTATGGCTACACCTTC.

This chain connects TRBV10-3 to TRBJ2-1; 15 bases are a match to TRBD2. Trimming cost V 8 bases and J 7 bases; bases outside gene matches: 6. The CDR3 is made up of 15 amino acids. The V gene's germline CDR1 is ENHRY and CDR2 SYGVKD. The CDR3 coding sequence is TGTGCCATCCGGACTAGCGGGGGGGCTGGTAATGAGCAGTTCTTC. Its protein product is CAIRTSGGAGNEQFF.

This clonotype was recorded many times. The gene calls are TRBV19 and TRBJ2-7, with D possibly TRBD2 on 5 matching bases. The CDR3 is 14 amino acids. Germline CDR1 LNHDA, CDR2 SQIVND (reference sequence). Trimming took off 5 bases at V and 2 bases at J, with 13 bases between the two ends. In DNA form, the CDR3 reads TGTGCCAGTAGTGGAACCGGGAACCCCTACGAGCAGTACTTC. Its protein product is CASSGTGNPYEQYF. Looking up the rest from reference TRBV19 and TRBJ2-7 gives the full variable domain: DGGITQSPKYLFRKEGQNVTLSCEQNLNHDAMYWYRQDPGQGLRLIYYSQIVNDFQKGDIAEGYSVSREKKESFPLTVTSAQKNPTAFYLCASSGTGNPYEQYFGPGTRLTVT.

This clonotype occurred a few times. V usage is TRBV6-4 and J usage is TRBJ2-3; the D gene is possibly TRBD2 (6 bases). The CDR3 contains 14 residues. V was pared by 0 bases and J by 10 bases, with 14 bases between. Germline loops: CDR1 MRHNA, CDR2 SNTAGT. In DNA form, the CDR3 reads TGTGCCAGCAGTGACTCTGGGGACCGCGGGGCGCAGTATTTT. Protein product: CASSDSGDRGAQYF.

This clonotype was seen only a few times. The V call is TRBV15, the J call TRBJ2-5; D possibly corresponds to TRBD2 (6 bases). Germline V gene data show CDR1 as LNHNV and CDR2 as YYDKDF (reference sequence). Trimming cost V 2 bases and J 5 bases, with 15 bases left between them. This CDR3 comprises 15 residues. CDR3 residues: CATSRNGGASETQYF. DNA of the CDR3: TGTGCCACCAGCAGAAACGGCGGGGCGTCCGAGACCCAGTACTTC.

This clonotype was detected ten times or more. The V and J genes are TRBV7-2 and TRBJ2-3; 10 positions agree with TRBD2. Germline CDR1 and CDR2: SGHTA and FQGNSA. V gave up 6 bases and J gave up 4 bases; unmatched junction bases: 4. This CDR3 is 14 amino acids long. CDR3 in amino acids: CASSRTSGADTQYF. CDR3 coding DNA: TGTGCCAGCAGTCGGACTAGCGGCGCAGATACGCAGTATTTT.

V is TRBV20-1 and J is TRBJ1-5; no reliable D call. V dropped 6 bases and J dropped 9 bases, with 15 bases sitting between them. The CDR3 sequence is 12 residues long. The V gene's germline CDR1 is DFQATT and CDR2 SNEGSKA (reference sequence). CDR3 DNA: TGCAGTGCCCCCGATTCAGTCGGGCCCCAGCATTTT. Amino acid sequence: CSAPDSVGPQHF.

A few counts support this clonotype. The chain is built from TRBV6-1 and TRBJ2-1; 8 bases match TRBD2. V lost 2 bases, J lost 6 bases, and 3 bases stayed unmatched. The CDR3 runs 14 residues. Germline V gene lookup returns CDR1 MNHNS and CDR2 SASEGT. Here the CDR3 reads CASSETGGLNEQFF. In nucleotides, the CDR3 is TGTGCCAGCAGTGAAACGGGGGGGCTCAATGAGCAGTTCTTC.

This clonotype was recorded many times. This chain joins TRBV28 and TRBJ1-1; D not certain. Germline V gene sequence: CDR1 MDHEN, CDR2 SYDVKM. Trimming took 2 bases from V and 5 from J, leaving 6 bases between them. The CDR3 consists of 12 residues. CDR3 sequence (DNA): TGTGCCAGCAGTTTACTGGGAACTGAAGCTTTCTTT. Residues: CASSLLGTEAFF.

Ten or more counts support this clonotype. The V and J genes are TRBV5-5 and TRBJ1-3; D ambiguous. This CDR3 spans 14 amino acids. CDR1 is SGHKS and CDR2 is YYEKEE in the germline V gene (reference sequence). Trimming shortened V by 1 base and J by 9 bases, and 14 bases separated the two germline ends. The CDR3 coding sequence is TGTGCCAGCAGCTTGTTTTCCGATGGGAGCACCATATATTTT. Translated: CASSLFSDGSTIYF.

This clonotype was found many times. The chain couples TRBV29-1 to TRBJ1-2; D ambiguous. The V gene lost 4 bases and the J gene lost 0 bases, with 9 bases spanning the gap. CDR3 length: 13 amino acids. The germline V gene encodes CDR1 SQVTM and CDR2 ANQGSEA. CDR3 in amino acids: CSVGDSSNYGYTF. The DNA of the CDR3 is TGCAGCGTTGGTGACTCGTCTAACTATGGCTACACCTTC.

By share, this clonotype ranks as medium-sized. V is TRBV29-1 and J is TRBJ1-6; weak D call: TRBD1 (6 bases). The germline gives CDR1 SQVTM, CDR2 ANQGSEA. The CDR3 extends over 13 amino acids. V gave up 7 bases and J gave up 5 bases, with 12 bases separating them. The CDR3: CSARTDNNSPLHF. The CDR3 DNA sequence: TGCAGCGCTAGGACAGACAATAATTCACCCCTCCACTTT.

Ten or more counts support this clonotype. V gene TRBV2 combines with J gene TRBJ2-1; TRBD2 aligns across 15 bases. Losses at the gene ends were 7 bases for V and 7 bases for J; bases not matched to a gene: 2. This CDR3 comprises 14 residues. From germline, CDR1 is SNHLY and CDR2 FYNNEI. The CDR3 sequence: CASTGLAGGNEQFF. The CDR3 DNA reads TGTGCCAGCACGGGACTAGCGGGGGGTAATGAGCAGTTCTTC.